This TCR beta chain is drawn from a study of T cell responses to AZD1222 COVID-19 vaccine. Some clones are missing from TCRdb's copy, which holds only in-frame ones; the method was immunoSEQ multiplex PCR. The sample holds about 150,000 clones; more than 80% are singletons and the top ten take roughly 3.2%. Whole-study results and caveats: Mostly white British, mostly female donors; authors suggested clonal diversity may be underestimated. Spike as a whole was targeted by vaccine-associated CD4 TCRs, dominant at 160-218 and 743-854.

CDR3 length: 15 residues. The V gene lost 3 bases and the J gene lost 1 base, with 9 bases spanning the gap. Germline V gives CDR1 LNHDA, CDR2 SQIVND (reference sequence). This clone was counted only a few times. Its antigen remains unknown. This clonotype was obtained from an adult who received the AZD1222 COVID-19 vaccine. This chain joins TRBV19 and TRBJ2-2; D uncertain. The sample consisted of peripheral blood, taken 28 days after the second AZD1222 dose. Written as DNA, the CDR3 is TGTGCCAGTAGTATTTTGAACAGGAACACCGGGGAGCTGTTTTTT. This codes for CASSILNRNTGELFF.